This TCR beta chain was retrieved from a study of blood T cell repertoires in COVID-19. On the study more broadly: The United States, Italy and Spain provided the acute and convalescent COVID-19 samples. From T cells, B-cell-depleted T cells, or PBMCs came the material, which was cDNA or gDNA.

The germline V gene encodes CDR1 LNHDA and CDR2 SQIVND (reference sequence). J lost 1 base, V lost 7 bases, and 2 bases had no gene match. The CDR3 sequence is 14 residues long. Original processing notes: Amplification with reference gene primers provided the estimates of nucleated cell counts. Method: immunoSEQ multiplex PCR; TCRdb's copy keeps in-frame clones and lacks some. The V and J calls and clone size were taken over from that table, and D and trimming were inferred from the DNA. This sample has roughly 140,000 clones, with 80% to 90% found just once. This clonotype originated in a woman older than 75 with acute or convalescent COVID-19. This sequence joins TRBV19 and TRBJ2-1, with 9 nucleotides matching TRBD2. The specimen was peripheral blood. CDR3 residues: CASMAGGSYNEQFF. CDR3 bases: TGTGCCAGTATGGCGGGGGGGTCCTACAATGAGCAGTTCTTC. Full variable domain (outside the CDR3, taken from reference TRBV19 and TRBJ2-1): DGGITQSPKYLFRKEGQNVTLSCEQNLNHDAMYWYRQDPGQGLRLIYYSQIVNDFQKGDIAEGYSVSREKKESFPLTVTSAQKNPTAFYLCASMAGGSYNEQFFGPGTRLTVL.